A selection of T cell receptor beta chains follows, all from one sample in a study of blood T cells in healthy people across ages. One entry per CDR3 protein, called by TCRdb with MiXCR from the 5' RACE reads. Of just under 900,000 distinct CDR3 sequences listed, roughly 26% are singletons. Sequenced sample: blood. These receptors all come from a woman aged 80 or over in good health. Both conserved end residues are part of each CDR3. Fields, in order: D gene, V gene, J gene, clone size, CDR3 length, CDR3 DNA, CDR3 protein. The D gene is left open where the match is weak. Rows give clone size only sometimes, using once, few, many, or a class for an expanded clone.

d_call: NA
v_call: TRBV29-1
j_call: TRBJ2-5
clone_size: many
cdr3_length: 12
cdr3_nt: TGCAGCGGCCGGCAGGGGTTAGAGACCCAGTACTTC
cdr3_aa: CSGRQGLETQYF

d_call: NA
v_call: TRBV6-2/TRBV6-3
j_call: TRBJ2-1
clone_size: many
cdr3_length: 16
cdr3_nt: TGTGCCAGCAGCATACCGGGGCGTAGAAGGGACAATGAGCAGTTCTTC
cdr3_aa: CASSIPGRRRDNEQFF

d_call: NA
v_call: TRBV12-3/TRBV12-4
j_call: TRBJ1-2
clone_size: many
cdr3_length: 14
cdr3_nt: TGTGCCAGCAGCCCAGGACCGATTAACTATGGCTACACCTTC
cdr3_aa: CASSPGPINYGYTF

d_call: TRBD2
v_call: TRBV9
j_call: TRBJ2-2
clone_size: NA
cdr3_length: 16
cdr3_nt: TGTGCCAGCAGAGACCGCGGGGGGCCGAACACCGGGGAGCTGTTTTTT
cdr3_aa: CASRDRGGPNTGELFF

d_call: TRBD1
v_call: TRBV3-1
j_call: TRBJ2-5
clone_size: NA
cdr3_length: 15
cdr3_nt: TGTGCCAGCAGCTTAGGACAGGGATCCGATGGGACCCAGTACTTC
cdr3_aa: CASSLGQGSDGTQYF

d_call: TRBD2
v_call: TRBV20-1
j_call: TRBJ2-3
clone_size: NA
cdr3_length: 12
cdr3_nt: TGCAGTGCTCTCCTAGCGGGAGCGCTTCAGTATTTT
cdr3_aa: CSALLAGALQYF

d_call: TRBD2
v_call: TRBV11-2
j_call: TRBJ2-7
clone_size: few
cdr3_length: 14
cdr3_nt: TGTGCCAGCAGCCGGGGGGGGGCCCTCAACGAGCAGTACTTC
cdr3_aa: CASSRGGALNEQYF

d_call: NA
v_call: TRBV20-1
j_call: TRBJ2-5
clone_size: NA
cdr3_length: 11
cdr3_nt: TGCAGTCCGGACAGCCAAGAGACCCAGTACTTC
cdr3_aa: CSPDSQETQYF

d_call: NA
v_call: TRBV5-4
j_call: TRBJ2-6
clone_size: NA
cdr3_length: 18
cdr3_nt: TGTGCCAGCAGTTCTGGCGGGACCCACAGCTCTGGGGCCAACGTCCTGACTTTC
cdr3_aa: CASSSGGTHSSGANVLTF

d_call: NA
v_call: TRBV19
j_call: TRBJ1-5
clone_size: few
cdr3_length: 14
cdr3_nt: TGTGCCAGTAGTGAGCAGAGTAGCAATCAGCCCCAGCATTTT
cdr3_aa: CASSEQSSNQPQHF

d_call: NA
v_call: TRBV12-3/TRBV12-4
j_call: TRBJ1-2
clone_size: many
cdr3_length: 14
cdr3_nt: TGTGCCAGCAGTCTAGGACTGCCGGCCTATGGCTACACCTTC
cdr3_aa: CASSLGLPAYGYTF

d_call: NA
v_call: TRBV24-1
j_call: TRBJ2-5
clone_size: NA
cdr3_length: 15
cdr3_nt: TGTGTCACCAGTGGTGGGACTTCGTCCCCCAATGAGCAGTACTTC
cdr3_aa: CVTSGGTSSPNEQYF

d_call: NA
v_call: TRBV28
j_call: TRBJ2-7
clone_size: few
cdr3_length: 13
cdr3_nt: TGTGCCAGCAGTTTCTCAACTAGTGCTGAGCAGTACTTC
cdr3_aa: CASSFSTSAEQYF

d_call: NA
v_call: TRBV5-1
j_call: TRBJ2-1
clone_size: many
cdr3_length: 14
cdr3_nt: TGCGCCAGCAGCTTGGCTTCACACAACAATGAGCAGTTCTTC
cdr3_aa: CASSLASHNNEQFF

d_call: NA
v_call: TRBV5-1
j_call: TRBJ2-1
clone_size: NA
cdr3_length: 14
cdr3_nt: TGCGCCAGCAGCTTGGGACTGTATTACAATGAGCAGTTCTTC
cdr3_aa: CASSLGLYYNEQFF

d_call: NA
v_call: TRBV5-1
j_call: TRBJ2-1
clone_size: many
cdr3_length: 15
cdr3_nt: TGCGCCAGCAGCTTGGATGGAAGCTCCTACAATGAGCAGTTCTTC
cdr3_aa: CASSLDGSSYNEQFF

d_call: TRBD1
v_call: TRBV30
j_call: TRBJ1-6
clone_size: NA
cdr3_length: 13
cdr3_nt: TGTGCACAGCGGGAGGGGGCAGGATCACCCCTCCACTTT
cdr3_aa: CAQREGAGSPLHF

d_call: NA
v_call: TRBV5-1
j_call: TRBJ2-7
clone_size: many
cdr3_length: 14
cdr3_nt: TGCGCCAGCAGCTTGGGGCAGGGGGGAAGCGAGCAGTACTTC
cdr3_aa: CASSLGQGGSEQYF

d_call: NA
v_call: TRBV5-1
j_call: TRBJ2-1
clone_size: many
cdr3_length: 15
cdr3_nt: TGCGCCAGCAGCCCCTATAGAGGCTCCTACAATGAGCAGTTCTTC
cdr3_aa: CASSPYRGSYNEQFF

d_call: NA
v_call: TRBV10-3
j_call: TRBJ1-5
clone_size: many
cdr3_length: 14
cdr3_nt: TGTGCCATCAGTGACCCGGGGGAGGGGCGTTCCCAGCATTTT
cdr3_aa: CAISDPGEGRSQHF

d_call: TRBD1
v_call: TRBV20-1
j_call: TRBJ1-6
clone_size: many
cdr3_length: 15
cdr3_nt: TGCAGTGCTGTCGGACAGGGACTTTATAATTCACCCCTCCACTTT
cdr3_aa: CSAVGQGLYNSPLHF

d_call: TRBD2
v_call: TRBV6-6
j_call: TRBJ2-1
clone_size: many
cdr3_length: 17
cdr3_nt: TGTGCCAGCAGTTACCCCCCTAGCGGGGGGGCCTCCCATGAGCAGTTCTTC
cdr3_aa: CASSYPPSGGASHEQFF

d_call: NA
v_call: TRBV20-1
j_call: TRBJ2-3
clone_size: NA
cdr3_length: 14
cdr3_nt: TGCAGTGCTAGAGATCCAGGGCCCACAGATACGCAGTATTTT
cdr3_aa: CSARDPGPTDTQYF

d_call: TRBD2
v_call: TRBV5-1
j_call: TRBJ2-7
clone_size: many
cdr3_length: 13
cdr3_nt: TGCGCCAGTCAGACTAGCGGGGGCTACGAGCAGTACTTC
cdr3_aa: CASQTSGGYEQYF

d_call: TRBD1
v_call: TRBV11-2
j_call: TRBJ1-2
clone_size: many
cdr3_length: 14
cdr3_nt: TGTGCCAGCAGCTTAAAGGGACAGGGGAGCGGCTACACCTTC
cdr3_aa: CASSLKGQGSGYTF

d_call: NA
v_call: TRBV10-3
j_call: TRBJ1-6
clone_size: many
cdr3_length: 12
cdr3_nt: TGTGCCATCCGGGAAGTAGGTTCACCCCTCCACTTT
cdr3_aa: CAIREVGSPLHF

d_call: TRBD1
v_call: TRBV12-3/TRBV12-4
j_call: TRBJ1-4
clone_size: many
cdr3_length: 15
cdr3_nt: TGTGCCAGCAGTTTAGAGGACAGGAATAATGAAAAACTGTTTTTT
cdr3_aa: CASSLEDRNNEKLFF

d_call: NA
v_call: TRBV29-1
j_call: TRBJ1-1
clone_size: many
cdr3_length: 12
cdr3_nt: TGCAGCGTTGTCACAGGGTACACTGAAGCTTTCTTT
cdr3_aa: CSVVTGYTEAFF

d_call: TRBD1
v_call: TRBV5-6
j_call: TRBJ2-5
clone_size: NA
cdr3_length: 15
cdr3_nt: TGTGCCAGCAGCCATAGAACAGGGGCCCAAGAGACCCGGTACTTC
cdr3_aa: CASSHRTGAQETRYF

d_call: TRBD1
v_call: TRBV7-2
j_call: TRBJ2-7
clone_size: NA
cdr3_length: 14
cdr3_nt: TGTGCCAGCAGCCCGGGGGACAGGGAAGACGAGCAGTACTTC
cdr3_aa: CASSPGDREDEQYF

d_call: NA
v_call: TRBV3-1
j_call: TRBJ2-5
clone_size: many
cdr3_length: 13
cdr3_nt: TGTGCCAGCAGCAGGAACCGTGGTGAGACCCAGTACTTC
cdr3_aa: CASSRNRGETQYF

d_call: NA
v_call: TRBV27
j_call: TRBJ1-2
clone_size: NA
cdr3_length: 13
cdr3_nt: TGTGCCAGCAGTTGGGACGGGGGCTATGGCTACACCTTC
cdr3_aa: CASSWDGGYGYTF

d_call: TRBD2
v_call: TRBV13
j_call: TRBJ2-4
clone_size: many
cdr3_length: 19
cdr3_nt: TGTGCCAGCAGCGCCCCGCGAACTAGCGGGGGGGCAGCCAAAAACATTCAGTACTTC
cdr3_aa: CASSAPRTSGGAAKNIQYF

d_call: NA
v_call: TRBV5-6
j_call: TRBJ1-2
clone_size: NA
cdr3_length: 16
cdr3_nt: TGTGCCAGCAGCTTGATACCGGTCGTGGGGAACTATGGCTACACCTTC
cdr3_aa: CASSLIPVVGNYGYTF

d_call: NA
v_call: TRBV3-1
j_call: TRBJ2-1
clone_size: many
cdr3_length: 13
cdr3_nt: TGTGCCAGCAGCCTCCGGGCAGACGGTGAGCAGTTCTTC
cdr3_aa: CASSLRADGEQFF

d_call: NA
v_call: TRBV11-3
j_call: TRBJ2-3
clone_size: NA
cdr3_length: 18
cdr3_nt: TGTGCCAGCAGCTTAGGGGTTGCGACACTACAACGCGCAGATACGCAGTATTTT
cdr3_aa: CASSLGVATLQRADTQYF